Sequencing of this TCR beta chain was carried out in a study of T cells in Graves' hyperthyroidism and ophthalmopathy. Many counts were recorded for this clonotype. Its antigen is unknown. Using RNA transcripts as the source, TCR beta CDR3 regions were amplified. The primer set for the first-round RT-PCR of the TCR CDR3 was HTBI. MiXCR, applied by TCRdb to the multiplex PCR reads, yields one record per CDR3 protein. Among around 450,000 distinct CDR3 sequences, approximately 15% were seen once, and the ten largest hold roughly 14%. A lack of ophthalmopathy progression within 18 months defined stable Graves' hyperthyroidism. Diagnosis of hyperthyroidism was new in patients aged 18 to 65, and its duration was under 2 months. Regarding the study as a whole: Most clonotypes expanded in the thyroid (above 0.001) were also present in blood. By a 13 V-J model, ophthalmopathy was set apart from stable hyperthyroidism.

The CDR3 contains 15 residues. The V segment lost 6 bases and the J segment 4 bases; nucleotides outside the gene matches: 5. In germline, CDR1 is MNHEY, CDR2 SMNVEV (reference sequence). V gene TRBV27 combines with J gene TRBJ2-2, with TRBD1 identical over 10 bases. The sequence came from a woman under 30 with Graves' hyperthyroidism. Sequencing input: blood. DNA of the CDR3: TGTGCCAGCAGCCCCCGGGACAGGGGCACCGGGGAGCTGTTTTTT. Its translation is CASSPRDRGTGELFF.